The 26 T cell receptor beta chains given below trace back to one sample, sequenced in a study of beta chain features in type 1 diabetes. Expressed TCRB transcripts were sequenced, since all the RNA that had been isolated was reverse transcribed. Some clones are missing from TCRdb's copy, which holds only in-frame ones; the method was immunoSEQ multiplex PCR. The data show hundreds of thousands of clones, 12% to 15% seen once. Sequencing used central memory CD4+ T cells from blood. The receptors derive from a man aged 30 to 39 in good health.

This clone was seen a handful of times. This chain connects TRBV5-1 to TRBJ1-2; TRBD1 might be the D (6 bases). The CDR3 spans 13 residues. Germline CDR1 reads SGHRS; CDR2 reads YFSETQ. Trimming pared 4 bases from V and 7 bases from J, leaving 14 bases between. CDR3 loop: CASSQRGRGGYTF. The CDR3 bases are TGCGCCAGCAGCCAACGGGGGCGTGGTGGCTACACCTTC.

This clone was recorded at least ten times. The rearrangement uses TRBV5-6 and TRBJ2-7, with 12 bases matching TRBD2. V trimming: 5 bases; J trimming: 0 bases; junction bases outside the gene matches: 0. The CDR3 has 14 amino acids. Looked up from germline, CDR1 is SGHDT and CDR2 is YYEEEE. CDR3 region: CASRTSGSSYEQYV. CDR3 coding DNA: TGTGCCAGCAGGACTAGCGGGAGCTCCTACGAGCAGTACGTC.

Many counts were recorded for this clone. The gene calls are TRBV27 and TRBJ2-1; D not resolved. This CDR3 is built from 13 residues. The V gene lost 2 bases and the J gene lost 9 bases, with 11 bases spanning the gap. Germline loops: CDR1 MNHEY, CDR2 SMNVEV (reference sequence). The CDR3 DNA is TGTGCCAGCAGTTTACGGTATGATACTGAGCAGTTCTTC. It specifies CASSLRYDTEQFF.

The table lists this clone with a few counts. V gene TRBV12-5 combines with J gene TRBJ1-1, with D uncertain. With 1 base removed from V and 10 bases from J, the gap between germline ends came to 13 bases. Germline CDR1 is LGHNT and CDR2 is FRNRAP. The CDR3 is 13 residues long. CDR3 bases: TGTGCTAGTGGTTTGGAGGTCTGGGGAGGAGCTTTCTTT. This sequence encodes CASGLEVWGGAFF.

The chain employs TRBV19 and TRBJ1-1; D not certain. Trimming stripped 2 bases from V and 4 bases from J, with 11 bases between. This CDR3 has 14 residues. Per germline, CDR1 LNHDA and CDR2 SQIVND (reference sequence). This CDR3 reads CASSIKGGGTEAFF. The CDR3 coding sequence is TGTGCCAGTAGTATAAAGGGAGGCGGCACTGAAGCTTTCTTT.

This chain uses TRBV30 with TRBJ1-1; the D is unclear. The CDR3 sequence is 14 residues long. The ends were cut back, 3 bases at V and 0 bases at J, with 11 bases in the middle. Germline V gene lookup returns CDR1 GTSNPN and CDR2 SVGIG (reference sequence). CDR3 in DNA: TGTGCCTGGAGCGCCGGCCGGATGAACACTGAAGCTTTCTTT. Its protein product is CAWSAGRMNTEAFF.

This clone was seen at least ten times. V and J are TRBV28 and TRBJ1-2; D is unclear. The V and J ends lost 4 bases and 4 bases respectively, with 13 bases between them. From germline, CDR1 is MDHEN and CDR2 SYDVKM. The CDR3 runs to 14 residues. The CDR3: CASSSPELGYGYTF. The CDR3, as DNA: TGTGCCAGCAGTTCCCCAGAACTAGGCTATGGCTACACCTTC.

This chain links TRBV6-4 with TRBJ2-1; tentatively, D is TRBD2 (5 bases). Between the trimmed V and J ends, which lost 2 bases and 2 bases, there was a span of 10 bases. The CDR3 totals 15 residues. Germline CDR1 reads MRHNA; CDR2 reads SNTAGT. The CDR3 is CASSDTGSPYNEQFF. CDR3 DNA: TGTGCCAGCAGTGACACGGGGTCTCCCTACAATGAGCAGTTCTTC.

Of note for this clone: Distinct nucleotide sequences in the sample also encode this CDR3. The gene calls are TRBV27 and TRBJ2-5; D may match TRBD1 or TRBD2 (6 bases each). The CDR3 covers 14 residues. The germline V and J ends were trimmed by 3 bases and 5 bases, with 13 bases remaining between them. Germline values: CDR1 MNHEY, CDR2 SMNVEV (reference sequence). CDR3 nucleotide sequence: TGTGCCAGCAGTTTTGGTCAGGGGAGGGAGACCCAGTACTTC. Protein sequence: CASSFGQGRETQYF.

The chain couples TRBV5-4 to TRBJ1-2; D remains unclear. CDR3 size: 14 residues. Germline CDR1 reads SGHNT; CDR2 reads YYREEE (reference sequence). Trimming cost V 4 bases and J 2 bases, with 12 bases left between them. CDR3 nucleotide sequence: TGTGCCAGCAGCCCCCAAGGCGGGAACTATGGCTACACCTTC. This codes for CASSPQGGNYGYTF.

The chain carries TRBV7-2 and TRBJ1-2; D is unclear. The length of the CDR3 is 15 residues. Per the germline V gene, CDR1 is SGHTA and CDR2 is FQGNSA. V lost 2 bases and J 5 bases, leaving 15 bases between the germline ends. The CDR3 DNA is TGTGCCAGCAGCTTAACCCTTGATTATGGGTATGGCTACACCTTC. Encoded protein: CASSLTLDYGYGYTF.

This clone has only a few counts. The chain carries TRBV21-1 and TRBJ1-3; the D call TRBD1 from the table was never checked on the DNA. TRBV21-1 is recorded as a pseudogene. This CDR3 spans 19 amino acids. The CDR3 loop reads CASSDPRRQALFSGNTIYF. The CDR3 DNA is TGTGCCAGCAGCGACCCCCGGAGACAGGCTTTATTCTCTGGAAACACCATATATTTT.

This clone has just a few counts. The V call is TRBV6-1, the J call TRBJ1-2; D is unresolved. Trimming cost V 4 bases and J 3 bases, with 9 bases left between them. The CDR3 length is 13 residues. CDR1 is MNHNS, CDR2 SASEGT, per germline. The CDR3 reads CASSVKTDYGYTF. The CDR3 DNA is TGTGCCAGCAGTGTAAAGACGGACTATGGCTACACCTTC.

This clone showed up many times. This rearrangement joins TRBV30 to TRBJ2-1; 8 bases match TRBD1. V dropped 3 bases and J dropped 12; count of bases not matched to a gene: 10. Germline CDR1 GTSNPN, CDR2 SVGIG (reference sequence). The CDR3 is made up of 13 amino acids. The DNA for the CDR3 is TGTGCCTGGAGGGGACAGGCGCGTTCCGGGCAGTTCTTC. The encoded protein is CAWRGQARSGQFF.

This rearrangement joins TRBV7-9 to TRBJ1-2; D unresolved. The CDR3 loop spans 13 amino acids. The germline gives CDR1 SEHNR, CDR2 FQNEAQ (reference sequence). V was pared by 5 bases and J by 2 bases, with 9 bases between. Here the CDR3 reads CASSPSMNYGYTF. In nucleotides, the CDR3 is TGTGCCAGCAGCCCCTCGATGAACTATGGCTACACCTTC.

The CDR3 bases are TGCGCCAGCAGCCAAGGGGAACGCGGGGGGGCGGCAGAGACCCAGTACTTC. Translated: CASSQGERGGAAETQYF. V is TRBV4-1 and J is TRBJ2-5; 9 nucleotides agree with TRBD2. Germline loops: CDR1 MGHRA, CDR2 YSYEKL. J lost 4 bases, V lost 1 base, and 10 bases had no gene match. The CDR3 consists of 17 residues.

In this sample, this clone turned up a few times. This chain uses TRBV6-5 with TRBJ1-1; D remains unclear. Trimming took 5 bases from V and 0 from J, leaving 7 bases between them. There are 13 residues in the CDR3. Germline CDR1 reads MNHEY; CDR2 reads SVGAGI. CDR3 in DNA: TGTGCCAGCAGTCGGTACATGAACACTGAAGCTTTCTTT. The encoded protein is CASSRYMNTEAFF.

V and J are TRBV27 and TRBJ2-1; the match to TRBD1 covers 9 bases. This CDR3 region has 16 residues. Looked up from germline, CDR1 is MNHEY and CDR2 is SMNVEV (reference sequence). The V gene end was trimmed by 5 bases and the J gene end by 6 bases; junction bases not matched to a gene: 11. The CDR3 spells CASSHSWTGDLNEQFF. The CDR3 nucleotides read TGTGCCAGCAGTCATTCTTGGACAGGGGACCTCAATGAGCAGTTCTTC.

The V call is TRBV7-2, the J call TRBJ2-7; D is ambiguous. The CDR3 has 11 amino acids. V was trimmed by 2 bases and J by 4 bases, leaving 3 bases between them. The germline gives CDR1 SGHTA, CDR2 FQGNSA. CDR3 bases: TGTGCCAGCAGCTTAAGGTACGAGCAGTACTTC. Translating it yields CASSLRYEQYF. Looking up the rest from reference TRBV7-2 and TRBJ2-7 gives the full variable domain: GAGVSQSPSNKVTEKGKDVELRCDPISGHTALYWYRQSLGQGLEFLIYFQGNSAPDKSGLPSDRFSAERTGGSVSTLTIQRTQQEDSAVYLCASSLRYEQYFGPGTRLTVT.

This clone showed up just a few times. The J gene is TRBJ1-5, the V gene TRBV15, with 9 bases fitting TRBD1. The V gene end was trimmed by 1 base and the J gene end by 7 bases; junction bases not matched to a gene: 5. Germline CDR1 LNHNV, CDR2 YYDKDF (reference sequence). The CDR3 has 15 amino acids. The CDR3 nucleotides read TGTGCCACCAGCAGAGGGGACAGGGCCCAACAGCCCCAGCATTTT. Its translation is CATSRGDRAQQPQHF.

The CDR3 nucleotides read TGTGCCAGCAGCTTCGGAGAACCCTACGAGCAGTACGTC. It translates to CASSFGEPYEQYV. The gene calls are TRBV7-6 and TRBJ2-7; D ambiguous. Trimming cost V 3 bases and J 2 bases, with 8 bases left between them. This CDR3 is built from 13 residues. Looked up from germline, CDR1 is SGHVS and CDR2 is FNYEAQ.

The J gene is TRBJ2-7, the V gene TRBV6-5; D remains ambiguous. Trimming took 5 bases from V and 0 from J, leaving 11 bases between them. The CDR3 is 14 amino acids. CDR1 is MNHEY, CDR2 SVGAGI, per germline. The CDR3 region is CASSRAESSYEQYV. For the CDR3, the DNA is TGTGCCAGCAGTAGGGCCGAGAGCTCCTACGAGCAGTACGTC.

The table lists this clone with a few counts. The rearrangement joins TRBV10-2 to TRBJ1-5; the D is unclear. V dropped 0 bases and J dropped 4 bases, with 7 bases sitting between them. The CDR3 runs 14 residues. Germline V gene sequence: CDR1 WSHSY, CDR2 SAAADI. CDR3 in DNA: TGCGCCAGCAGTGAGTCCGTGGGGAATCAGCCCCAGCATTTT. Its protein is CASSESVGNQPQHF.

This clone has just a few counts. This chain links TRBV30 with TRBJ2-4; D unresolved. Trimming took 4 bases from V and 0 from J, leaving 10 bases between them. Germline CDR1 and CDR2: GTSNPN and SVGIG (reference sequence). The CDR3 runs 14 residues. The CDR3, as DNA: TGTGCCTGGAACTCAGATCTAGCCAAAAACATTCAGTACTTC. This codes for CAWNSDLAKNIQYF.

The chain couples TRBV29-1 to TRBJ1-1, with D possibly matching TRBD1 (5 bases). Germline CDR1 reads SQVTM; CDR2 reads ANQGSEA. V was clipped by 4 bases and J by 4 bases, with 13 bases between them. CDR3 length: 13 amino acids. In DNA form, the CDR3 reads TGCAGCGTTGGCCTTCAGGGCGGCACTGAAGCTTTCTTT. Amino acid sequence: CSVGLQGGTEAFF. The whole variable domain, remainder taken from reference TRBV29-1 and TRBJ1-1, is SAVISQKPSRDICQRGTSLTIQCQVDSQVTMMFWYRQQPGQSLTLIATANQGSEATYESGFVIDKFPISRPNLTFSTLTVSNMSPEDSSIYLCSVGLQGGTEAFFGQGTRLTVV.

The table lists this clone with a few counts. This chain links TRBV9 with TRBJ2-2; D may be TRBD1 or TRBD2 (5 bases each). The CDR3 has 15 residues. CDR1 and CDR2 (germline): SGDLS, YYNGEE. Trimming cost V 0 bases and J 5 bases, with 11 bases left between them. CDR3 in DNA: TGTGCCAGCAGCGTAGTCAGGGAGACGACCGGGGAGCTGTTTTTT. It encodes CASSVVRETTGELFF.